Sequencing of this T cell receptor (beta chain) was carried out in a study of shared clonotypes between healthy human individuals. Study details: CD4 naive and memory got three plates each, CD8 naive two, CD8 memory one.

Germline loops: CDR1 SGHDT, CDR2 YYEEEE. The CDR3 consists of 16 residues. V shed 1 base and J 4 bases; nucleotides not matched to a gene: 8. An assay was performed, and its level was deep. In the original processing: Quality scores were absent from the junction-only immunoSEQ sequences, so filtering differed. Method: immunoSEQ multiplex PCR; TCRdb's copy keeps in-frame clones and lacks some. V and J calls and clone size are as listed in that table; D and trimming were resolved from the DNA. The repertoire consists of under 850,000 clones, with over 60% occurring once and the leading ten covering under 2%.

Sequenced material: memory CD4+ T cells sorted from blood. The sample's subset: CD45RA-negative fraction. The V call is TRBV5-6, the J call TRBJ1-2; 9 bases fit TRBD1. The source is a woman younger than 45 in good health. The CDR3 loop is CASSLSETGGGYGYTF. In DNA, the CDR3 is TGTGCCAGCAGCTTGTCGGAGACAGGGGGTGGCTATGGCTACACCTTC.